This T cell receptor (beta chain) emerged from a study of T-cell memory formation after mild COVID-19. TCRdb reanalysed the 5' RACE reads using MiXCR and keeps one entry per CDR3 protein. Among some 82,000 distinct CDR3 sequences listed, around 13% were seen once. V was clipped by 0 bases and J by 2 bases, with 16 bases between them. CDR1 DFQATT and CDR2 SNEGSKA come from the germline V gene (reference sequence). CDR3 length: 16 residues. This clonotype has only a few counts. The sample was PBMCs or a T cell subset sorted from them (not recorded which). This clonotype originated in a man aged 18 to 29 who had mild COVID-19 (a few samples of this study predate the infection). Cell type and time point are not known. The V call is TRBV20-1, the J call TRBJ1-2; D possibly corresponds to TRBD1 (5 bases). Here the CDR3 reads CSARDGTNFVNYGYTF. CDR3 coding DNA: TGCAGTGCTAGAGACGGGACGAACTTCGTCAACTATGGCTACACCTTC.